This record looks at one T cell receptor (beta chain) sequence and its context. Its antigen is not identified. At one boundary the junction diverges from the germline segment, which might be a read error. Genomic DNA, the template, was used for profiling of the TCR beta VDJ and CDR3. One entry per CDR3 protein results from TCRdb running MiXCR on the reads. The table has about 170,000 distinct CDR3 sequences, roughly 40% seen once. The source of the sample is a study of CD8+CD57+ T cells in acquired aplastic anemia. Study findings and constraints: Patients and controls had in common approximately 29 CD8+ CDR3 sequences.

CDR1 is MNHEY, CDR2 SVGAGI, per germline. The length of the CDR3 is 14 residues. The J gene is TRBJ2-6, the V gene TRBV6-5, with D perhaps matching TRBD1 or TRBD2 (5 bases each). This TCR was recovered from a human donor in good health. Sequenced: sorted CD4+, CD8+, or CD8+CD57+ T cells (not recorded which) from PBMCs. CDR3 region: CASSYSLRGNTEAF. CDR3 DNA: TGTGCCAGCAGTTACTCTTTGAGGGGAAACACTGAAGCTTTC.